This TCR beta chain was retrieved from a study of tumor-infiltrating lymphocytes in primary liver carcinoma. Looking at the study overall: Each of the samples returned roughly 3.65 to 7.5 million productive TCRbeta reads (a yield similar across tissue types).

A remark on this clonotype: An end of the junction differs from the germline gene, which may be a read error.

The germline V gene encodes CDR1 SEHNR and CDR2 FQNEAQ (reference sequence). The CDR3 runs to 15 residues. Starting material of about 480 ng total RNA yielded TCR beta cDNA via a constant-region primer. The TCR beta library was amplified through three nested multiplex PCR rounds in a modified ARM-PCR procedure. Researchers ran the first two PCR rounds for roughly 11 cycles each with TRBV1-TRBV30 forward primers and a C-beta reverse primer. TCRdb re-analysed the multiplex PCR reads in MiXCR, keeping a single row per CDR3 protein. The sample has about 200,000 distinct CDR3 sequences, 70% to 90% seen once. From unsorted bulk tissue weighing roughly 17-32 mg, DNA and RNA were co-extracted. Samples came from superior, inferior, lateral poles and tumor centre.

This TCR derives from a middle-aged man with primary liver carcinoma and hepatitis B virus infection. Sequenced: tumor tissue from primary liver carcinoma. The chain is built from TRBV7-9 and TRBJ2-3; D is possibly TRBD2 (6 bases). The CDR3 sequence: CARSLLAGSGDTQYF. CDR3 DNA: TGTGCCAGAAGCTTACTAGCCGGATCTGGGGATACGCAGTATTTT. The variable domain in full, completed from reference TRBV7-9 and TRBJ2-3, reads DTGVSQNPRHKITKRGQNVTFRCDPISEHNRLYWYRQTLGQGPEFLTYFQNEAQLEKSRLLSDRFSAERPKGSFSTLEIQRTEQGDSAMYLCARSLLAGSGDTQYFGPGTRLTVL.